One and the same sample provided the 30 T cell receptor beta chains below, sequenced in a study of T cell responses to AZD1222 COVID-19 vaccine (dated by TCRdb to the early 2020s). Library generation was performed with the immunoSEQ multiplex PCR assay. TCRdb mirrors the immuneACCESS table, restricted to in-frame sequences. Some clones are absent from its copies; in checked studies, under half trace to an unresolved V gene, and the reason for the others is unknown. Present in this sample are under 200,000 clones, 88% of which were seen just once. The leading ten clones occupy around 26% of the sample. What the time point label conveys for this sample: about 28 days (+/-7) after the second vaccine dose. The material was peripheral blood, obtained 28 days after the second AZD1222 dose. Source of these receptors: an adult who received the AZD1222 COVID-19 vaccine.

The rearrangement links TRBV15 to TRBJ2-1; D possibly matches TRBD1 or TRBD2 (5 bases each). The CDR3 sequence is 13 residues long. Trimming took 6 bases from V and 2 from J, leaving 8 bases between them. Germline CDR1 is LNHNV and CDR2 is YYDKDF (reference sequence). Here the CDR3 reads CATREGPYNEQFF. CDR3 nucleotide sequence: TGTGCCACCAGAGAGGGGCCCTACAATGAGCAGTTCTTC.

V usage is TRBV6-5 and J usage is TRBJ2-3; a possible D gene is TRBD2 (5 bases). CDR1 is MNHEY and CDR2 is SVGAGI in the germline V gene. Trimming took off 6 bases at V and 1 base at J, with 5 bases between the two ends. The CDR3 runs 12 residues. DNA for the CDR3: TGTGCCAGCAGGAGGGGCACAGATACGCAGTATTTT. Encoded protein: CASRRGTDTQYF.

The V and J genes are TRBV2 and TRBJ2-2; 11 bases map to TRBD1. Germline loops: CDR1 SNHLY, CDR2 FYNNEI. The junction had 6 bases not matched to a gene; V was cut back by 5 bases and J by 7 bases. The CDR3 has 15 amino acids. The CDR3: CASSLGQGAGGELFF. CDR3 in DNA: TGTGCCAGCAGTCTTGGACAGGGGGCGGGCGGGGAGCTGTTTTTT.

This chain uses TRBV28 with TRBJ2-3; TRBD1 is a possible D gene (5 bases). Per the germline V gene, CDR1 is MDHEN and CDR2 is SYDVKM. CDR3 length: 13 amino acids. With 6 bases removed from V and 1 base from J, the gap between germline ends came to 8 bases. CDR3 region: CASSIGGTDTQYF. CDR3 nucleotides: TGTGCCAGCAGCATAGGGGGCACAGATACGCAGTATTTT.

This chain joins TRBV6-5 and TRBJ2-3; tentatively, D is TRBD1 or TRBD2 (5 bases each). The CDR3 runs 15 residues. CDR1 is MNHEY, CDR2 SVGAGI, per germline. V lost 7 bases and J lost 2, with 16 bases in between. CDR3 nucleotides: TGTGCCAGCACTTCAGCCCGGGGCCTCACAGATACGCAGTATTTT. It translates to CASTSARGLTDTQYF.

The chain uses TRBV28 and TRBJ1-1; weak D call: TRBD1 (6 bases). CDR3 size: 13 residues. The germline V and J ends were trimmed by 11 bases and 2 bases, with 15 bases remaining between them. Germline V lookup: CDR1 MDHEN, CDR2 SYDVKM. The CDR3 coding sequence is TGTGCCGGAAAACAGGGATTCAACACTGAAGCTTTCTTT. Its translation is CAGKQGFNTEAFF.

This chain uses TRBV5-6 with TRBJ1-2; D remains unclear. Germline V gene lookup returns CDR1 SGHDT and CDR2 YYEEEE. V lost 4 bases, J lost 11 bases, and 21 bases lay in between. The CDR3 is 14 amino acids. The CDR3 protein is CASSPTATPRHYTF. CDR3 DNA sequence: TGTGCCAGCAGCCCCACAGCGACCCCACGCCATTACACCTTC. The variable domain in full, completed from reference TRBV5-6 and TRBJ1-2, reads DAGVTQSPTHLIKTRGQQVTLRCSPKSGHDTVSWYQQALGQGPQFIFQYYEEEERQRGNFPDRFSGHQFPNYSSELNVNALLLGDSALYLCASSPTATPRHYTFGSGTRLTVV.

The chain combines TRBV5-1 with TRBJ2-5; maybe TRBD1 (5 bases). V shed 6 bases and J shed 0 bases, with 12 bases lying between them. The germline CDR1 and CDR2 sequences are SGHRS and YFSETQ. The CDR3 spans 14 residues. The CDR3 DNA is TGCGCCAGCACGAGAACAGGAAACCAAGAGACCCAGTACTTC. Its protein product is CASTRTGNQETQYF.

The rearrangement uses TRBV21-1 and TRBJ2-5; the D call in the table, TRBD2, was not verified against the DNA. TRBV21-1 is listed as a pseudogene. This CDR3 contains 14 residues. The CDR3 loop reads CASTSRRIEETQYF. For the CDR3, the DNA is TGTGCCAGCACTTCACGGAGGATTGAAGAGACCCAGTACTTC.

The rearrangement uses TRBV24-1 and TRBJ1-2, with D unresolved. The CDR3 runs to 14 residues. With 1 base removed from V and 8 bases from J, the gap between germline ends came to 13 bases. The germline CDR1 and CDR2 sequences are KGHDR and SFDVKD. This CDR3 reads CATSDFSGTYGYTF. CDR3 coding DNA: TGTGCCACCAGTGATTTTTCGGGAACCTACGGCTACACCTTC.

V and J are TRBV2 and TRBJ2-1; TRBD2 aligns across 9 bases. J was trimmed by 5 bases and V by 8 bases; bases with no gene match: 4. CDR3 length equals 13 residues. Germline V gives CDR1 SNHLY, CDR2 FYNNEI. The CDR3 here is CASRLAEDNEQFF. CDR3 sequence (DNA): TGTGCCAGCCGACTAGCGGAGGACAATGAGCAGTTCTTC.

V and J are TRBV3-1 (or the pseudogene TRBV3-2) and TRBJ2-1, with TRBD2 identical over 16 bases. V shed 4 bases and J 9 bases; nucleotides not matched to a gene: 3. CDR3 length: 15 amino acids. The germline V gene encodes CDR1 LGHDT and CDR2 YNNKEL (reference sequence). DNA for the CDR3: TGTGCCAGCAGCCCGGGACTAGCGGGAGGGGGTGAGCAGTTCTTC. Translated: CASSPGLAGGGEQFF.

This rearrangement joins TRBV7-9 to TRBJ2-3; 10 bases are shared with TRBD2. The CDR3 totals 15 residues. Germline loops: CDR1 SEHNR, CDR2 FQNEAQ (reference sequence). J lost 1 base, V lost 10 bases, and 8 bases had no gene match. The CDR3 coding sequence is TGTGCCATGCAAATCGGACTAGCGGGCACAGATACGCAGTATTTT. The encoded protein is CAMQIGLAGTDTQYF.

The V and J genes are TRBV3-1 (or the pseudogene TRBV3-2) and TRBJ1-6; D remains ambiguous. CDR1 and CDR2 from the germline V gene are LGHDT and YNNKEL (reference sequence). The CDR3 runs 14 residues. V dropped 0 bases and J dropped 9 bases, with 9 bases sitting between them. The CDR3: CASSQDRTSSPLHF. The DNA for the CDR3 is TGTGCCAGCAGCCAAGATCGGACCTCTTCACCCCTCCACTTT.

This clone was observed a few times. The chain recombines TRBV3-1 (or the pseudogene TRBV3-2) with TRBJ2-1, with 9 bases fitting TRBD2. J lost 6 bases, V lost 3 bases, and 6 bases had no gene match. Germline V gene lookup returns CDR1 LGHDT and CDR2 YNNKEL (reference sequence). This CDR3 comprises 15 residues. The DNA for the CDR3 is TGTGCCAGCAGCCAGCTGGGGCGGGGGGGCAATGAGCAGTTCTTC. Residues: CASSQLGRGGNEQFF.

The CDR3 DNA reads TGTGCCAGCAGTTCACAGGGGATCAACACTGAAGCTTTCTTT. Encoded protein: CASSSQGINTEAFF. The J gene is TRBJ1-1, the V gene TRBV7-2, with 7 bases identical to TRBD1. Germline V lookup: CDR1 SGHTA, CDR2 FQGNSA. The CDR3 is made up of 14 amino acids. J gave up 2 bases and V 6 bases, and 6 bases lay outside the gene matches.

The V call is TRBV5-1, the J call TRBJ2-5, with 13 positions matching TRBD2. V gave up 4 bases and J gave up 3 bases; unmatched junction bases: 6. The CDR3 sequence is 16 residues long. Germline V gives CDR1 SGHRS, CDR2 YFSETQ. The CDR3 nucleotides read TGCGCCAGCAGCCGGGCCGGACTAGCGGGAGAAGAGACCCAGTACTTC. Translation: CASSRAGLAGEETQYF.

The chain employs TRBV6-6 and TRBJ2-6; 7 nucleotides match TRBD1. V shed 7 bases, J shed 3 bases, and the junction held 6 bases outside the gene matches. Per the germline V gene, CDR1 is MNHNY and CDR2 is SVGAGI (reference sequence). The CDR3 contains 15 residues. As DNA, the CDR3 is TGTGCCAGCAAGCCCCGGGACAGTGGGGCCAACGTCCTGACTTTC. Translation: CASKPRDSGANVLTF.

The chain uses TRBV27 and TRBJ1-4, with D hard to call. Germline loops: CDR1 MNHEY, CDR2 SMNVEV (reference sequence). V was trimmed by 0 bases and J by 11 bases, leaving 10 bases between them. This CDR3 contains 13 residues. The CDR3 reads CASSLSGGLKLFF. The CDR3 nucleotides are TGTGCCAGCAGTTTATCAGGAGGGTTGAAACTGTTTTTT.

This sequence joins TRBV6-5 and TRBJ2-2; D is undetermined. Germline assignment: CDR1 MNHEY and CDR2 SVGAGI. V lost 0 bases to trimming and J lost 4 bases, with 9 bases between them. The CDR3 loop spans 15 amino acids. CDR3 in DNA: TGTGCCAGCAGTTACTCGTCCACGGGCACCGGGGAGCTGTTTTTT. Its translation: CASSYSSTGTGELFF.

The chain carries TRBV13 and TRBJ2-1; 11 bases fit TRBD2. The CDR3 is 15 residues long. The J segment lost 5 bases and the V segment lost 3 bases, leaving 3 bases of the junction unmatched. Germline lookup yields CDR1 PRHDT and CDR2 FYEKMQ (reference sequence). In DNA, the CDR3 is TGTGCCAGCAGCTTGCTGGGACTAGCGGACAATGAGCAGTTCTTC. It is translated as CASSLLGLADNEQFF.

This chain uses TRBV25-1 with TRBJ2-3; D call uncertain. CDR1 is MGHDK and CDR2 is SYGVNS in the germline V gene. The CDR3 runs 13 residues. Trimming took off 5 bases at V and 2 bases at J, with 8 bases between the two ends. The CDR3 DNA is TGTGCCAGCAGTCTTGGAATCACAGATACGCAGTATTTT. It translates to CASSLGITDTQYF.

This chain connects TRBV7-3 to TRBJ2-1; no reliable D call. The ends were cut back, 1 base at V and 5 bases at J, with 6 bases in the middle. Looked up from germline, CDR1 is SGHTA and CDR2 is FQGTGA. The CDR3 length is 13 residues. The CDR3 nucleotides read TGTGCCAGCAGCTTAATCCTCAACAATGAGCAGTTCTTC. It specifies CASSLILNNEQFF.

V usage is TRBV7-8 and J usage is TRBJ1-5; 7 bases fit TRBD1. V was pared by 5 bases and J by 5 bases, with 9 bases of the junction left unmatched. The germline V gene has CDR1 SGHVS and CDR2 FQNEAQ. This CDR3 is built from 15 residues. CDR3 sequence: CASSLVAGGHQPQHF. The CDR3 DNA reads TGTGCCAGCAGCCTAGTGGCAGGGGGACATCAGCCCCAGCATTTT.

J is TRBJ2-1 and V is TRBV9; possibly TRBD1 or TRBD2 for D (5 bases each). Germline V gene data show CDR1 as SGDLS and CDR2 as YYNGEE. V dropped 4 bases and J dropped 0 bases, with 14 bases sitting between them. This CDR3 comprises 16 residues. The chain's CDR3 is CASSITRDDSYNEQFF. CDR3 coding DNA: TGTGCCAGCAGCATAACCCGGGACGACTCCTACAATGAGCAGTTCTTC. The complete variable domain, with remaining parts taken from reference TRBV9 and TRBJ2-1, reads DSGVTQTPKHLITATGQRVTLRCSPRSGDLSVYWYQQSLDQGLQFLIQYYNGEERAKGNILERFSAQQFPDLHSELNLSSLELGDSALYFCASSITRDDSYNEQFFGPGTRLTVL.

The chain recombines TRBV5-1 with TRBJ1-5, with D perhaps TRBD1 (5 bases). Trimming cost V 0 bases and J 3 bases, with 10 bases left between them. The germline gives CDR1 SGHRS, CDR2 YFSETQ. The CDR3 totals 15 residues. CDR3 region: CASSLGGTDNQPQHF. Written as DNA, the CDR3 is TGCGCCAGCAGCTTGGGAGGGACGGACAATCAGCCCCAGCATTTT.

This sequence joins TRBV12-3 or TRBV12-4 and TRBJ1-5; D unclear. This CDR3 has 13 amino acids. V was cut by 2 bases and J by 6 bases, with 8 bases left in between. The CDR3 region has the DNA TGTGCCAGCAGTTTAAGCGTTCGTCAGCCCCAGCATTTT. Protein sequence: CASSLSVRQPQHF.

The chain links TRBV6-1 to TRBJ2-6, with TRBD1 matching over 9 bases. V shed 2 bases and J 4 bases; nucleotides not matched to a gene: 9. The CDR3 sequence is 18 residues long. Germline CDR1 is MNHNS and CDR2 is SASEGT. The CDR3 DNA sequence: TGTGCCAGCAGTGAACTCGGGACAGGGAGGGCCGGGGCCAACGTCCTGACTTTC. It is translated as CASSELGTGRAGANVLTF.

The rearrangement links TRBV28 to TRBJ1-1; 11 bases are shared with TRBD1. From germline, CDR1 is MDHEN and CDR2 SYDVKM. The trim removed 8 bases at V and 7 bases at J, leaving 6 bases unmatched. The CDR3 extends over 13 amino acids. CDR3 loop: CASGQGAFGEAFF. CDR3 sequence (DNA): TGTGCCAGCGGACAGGGGGCTTTCGGTGAAGCTTTCTTT.

The chain combines TRBV28 with TRBJ1-2, with 7 bases aligning to TRBD1. This CDR3 is 13 amino acids long. V lost 6 bases, J lost 4 bases, and 5 bases stayed unmatched. Germline CDR1 and CDR2: MDHEN and SYDVKM. DNA of the CDR3: TGTGCCAGCAGCCAGACAGGGCCCTATGGCTACACCTTC. Its translation: CASSQTGPYGYTF.